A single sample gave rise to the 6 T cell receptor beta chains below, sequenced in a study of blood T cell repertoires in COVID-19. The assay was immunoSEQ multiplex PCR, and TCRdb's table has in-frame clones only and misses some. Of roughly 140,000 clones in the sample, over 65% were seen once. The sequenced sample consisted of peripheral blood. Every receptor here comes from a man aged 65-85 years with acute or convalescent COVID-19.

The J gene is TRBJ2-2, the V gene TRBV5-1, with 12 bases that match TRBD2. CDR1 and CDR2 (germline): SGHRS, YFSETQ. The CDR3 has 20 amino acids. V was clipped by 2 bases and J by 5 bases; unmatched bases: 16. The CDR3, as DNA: TGCGCCAGCAGCTTAAGACTAGCGGGGGAGGCCCCGGGGAGGACCGGGGAGCTGTTTTTT. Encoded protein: CASSLRLAGEAPGRTGELFF.

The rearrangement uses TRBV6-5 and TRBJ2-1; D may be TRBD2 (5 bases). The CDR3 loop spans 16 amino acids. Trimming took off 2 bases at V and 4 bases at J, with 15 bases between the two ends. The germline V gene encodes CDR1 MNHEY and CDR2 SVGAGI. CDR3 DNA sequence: TGTGCCAGCAGTTACCGGGGTGTGGGCCGGTACAATGAGCAGTTCTTC. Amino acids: CASSYRGVGRYNEQFF.

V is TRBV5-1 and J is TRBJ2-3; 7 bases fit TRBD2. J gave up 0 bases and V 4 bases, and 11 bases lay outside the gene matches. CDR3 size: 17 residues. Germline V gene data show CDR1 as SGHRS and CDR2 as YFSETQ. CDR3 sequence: CASSAPSGGSSTDTQYF. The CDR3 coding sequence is TGCGCCAGCAGCGCCCCTAGTGGCGGGAGTAGCACAGATACGCAGTATTTT.

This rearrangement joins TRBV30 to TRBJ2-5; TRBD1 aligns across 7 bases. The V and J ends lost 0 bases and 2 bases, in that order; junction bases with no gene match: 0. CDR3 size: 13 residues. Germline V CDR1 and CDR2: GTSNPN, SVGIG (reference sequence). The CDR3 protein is CAWSVQGQETQYF. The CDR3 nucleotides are TGTGCCTGGAGTGTACAGGGGCAAGAGACCCAGTACTTC. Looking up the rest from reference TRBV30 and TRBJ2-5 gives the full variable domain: SQTIHQWPATLVQPVGSPLSLECTVEGTSNPNLYWYRQAAGRGLQLLFYSVGIGQISSEVPQNLSASRPQDRQFILSSKKLLLSDSGFYLCAWSVQGQETQYFGPGTRLLVL.

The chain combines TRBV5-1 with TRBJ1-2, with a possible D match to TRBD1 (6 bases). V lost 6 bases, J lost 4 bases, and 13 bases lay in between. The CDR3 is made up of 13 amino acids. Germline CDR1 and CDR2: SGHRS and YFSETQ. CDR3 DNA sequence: TGCGCCAGCACCCCCGGACAGAGCTATGGCTACACCTTC. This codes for CASTPGQSYGYTF.

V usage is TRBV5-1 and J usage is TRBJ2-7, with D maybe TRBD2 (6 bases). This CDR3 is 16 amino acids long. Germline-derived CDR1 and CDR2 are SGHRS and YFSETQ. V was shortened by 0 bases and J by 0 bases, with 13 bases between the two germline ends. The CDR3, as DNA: TGCGCCAGCAGCTTGGGGGACGGGGGACTCTCCTACGAGCAGTACTTC. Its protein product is CASSLGDGGLSYEQYF.